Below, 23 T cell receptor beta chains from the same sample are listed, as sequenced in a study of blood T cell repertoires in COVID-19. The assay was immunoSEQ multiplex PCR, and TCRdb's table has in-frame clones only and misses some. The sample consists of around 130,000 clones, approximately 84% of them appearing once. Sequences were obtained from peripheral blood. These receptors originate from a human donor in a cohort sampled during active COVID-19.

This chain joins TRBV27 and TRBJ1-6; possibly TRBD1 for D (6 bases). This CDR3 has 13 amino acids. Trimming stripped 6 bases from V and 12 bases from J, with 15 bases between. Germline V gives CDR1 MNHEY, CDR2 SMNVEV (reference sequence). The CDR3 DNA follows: TGTGCCAGCAGATCGACAGGCGCAGGACCCCTCCACTTT. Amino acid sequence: CASRSTGAGPLHF.

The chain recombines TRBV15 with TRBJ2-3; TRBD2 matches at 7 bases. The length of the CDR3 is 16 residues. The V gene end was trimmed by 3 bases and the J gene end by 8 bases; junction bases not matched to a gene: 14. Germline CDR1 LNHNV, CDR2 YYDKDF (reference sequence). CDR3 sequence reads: CATSRGGAGLPLTQYF. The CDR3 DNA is TGTGCCACCAGCAGGGGTGGAGCGGGGCTTCCCCTTACGCAGTATTTT.

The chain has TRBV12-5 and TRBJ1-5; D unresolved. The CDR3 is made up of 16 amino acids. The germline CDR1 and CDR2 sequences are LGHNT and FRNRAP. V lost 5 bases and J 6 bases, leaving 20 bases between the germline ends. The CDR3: CASGPRTPPAGQPQHF. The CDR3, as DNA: TGTGCTAGTGGTCCTAGGACCCCCCCGGCGGGTCAGCCCCAGCATTTT.

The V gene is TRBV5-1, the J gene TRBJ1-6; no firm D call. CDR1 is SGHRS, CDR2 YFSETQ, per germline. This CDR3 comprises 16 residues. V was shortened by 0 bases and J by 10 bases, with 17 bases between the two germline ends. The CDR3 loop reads CASSLAGGYGRSPLHF. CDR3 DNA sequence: TGCGCCAGCAGCTTGGCCGGAGGTTACGGAAGGTCACCCCTCCACTTT.

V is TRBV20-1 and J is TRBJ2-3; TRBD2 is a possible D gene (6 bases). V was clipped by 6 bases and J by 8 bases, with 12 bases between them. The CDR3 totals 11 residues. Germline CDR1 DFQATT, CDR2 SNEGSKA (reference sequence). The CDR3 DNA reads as TGCAGTGCCCCGGGGGAAGGTACGCAGTATTTT. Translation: CSAPGEGTQYF.

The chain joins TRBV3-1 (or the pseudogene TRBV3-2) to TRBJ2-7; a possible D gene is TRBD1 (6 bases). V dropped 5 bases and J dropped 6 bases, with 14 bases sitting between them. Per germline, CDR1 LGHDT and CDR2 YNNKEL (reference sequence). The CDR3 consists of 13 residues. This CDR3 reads CASSFGTSGEQYF. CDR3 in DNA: TGTGCCAGCAGCTTCGGGACAAGCGGCGAGCAGTACTTC.

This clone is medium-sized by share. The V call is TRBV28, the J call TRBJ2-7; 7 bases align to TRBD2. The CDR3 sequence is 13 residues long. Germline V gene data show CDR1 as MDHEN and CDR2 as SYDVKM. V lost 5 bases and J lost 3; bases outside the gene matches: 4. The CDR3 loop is CASSHRGVYEQYF. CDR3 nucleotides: TGTGCCAGCAGTCACCGGGGGGTCTACGAGCAGTACTTC.

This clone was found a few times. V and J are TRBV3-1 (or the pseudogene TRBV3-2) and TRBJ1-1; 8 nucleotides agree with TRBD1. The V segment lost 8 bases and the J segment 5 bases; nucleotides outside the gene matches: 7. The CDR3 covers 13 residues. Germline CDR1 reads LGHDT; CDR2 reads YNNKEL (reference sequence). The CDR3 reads CASAVQGETEAFF. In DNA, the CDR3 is TGTGCCAGCGCTGTACAGGGGGAAACTGAAGCTTTCTTT.

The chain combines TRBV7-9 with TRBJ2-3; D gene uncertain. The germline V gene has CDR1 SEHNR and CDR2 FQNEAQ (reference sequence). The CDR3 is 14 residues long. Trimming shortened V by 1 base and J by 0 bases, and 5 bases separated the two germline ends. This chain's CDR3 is CASSLERSTDTQYF. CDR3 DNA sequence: TGTGCCAGCAGCTTAGAGAGGAGCACAGATACGCAGTATTTT.

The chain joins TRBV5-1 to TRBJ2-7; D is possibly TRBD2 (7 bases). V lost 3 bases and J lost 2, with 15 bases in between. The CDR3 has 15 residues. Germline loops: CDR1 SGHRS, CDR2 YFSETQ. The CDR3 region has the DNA TGCGCCAGCAGCTGGGTGGGGGGGGCCCCCTACGAGCAGTACTTC. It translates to CASSWVGGAPYEQYF.

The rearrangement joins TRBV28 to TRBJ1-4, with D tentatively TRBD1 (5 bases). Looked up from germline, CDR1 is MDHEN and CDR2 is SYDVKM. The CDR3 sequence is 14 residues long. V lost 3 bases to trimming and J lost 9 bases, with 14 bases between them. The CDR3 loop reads CASSFRAGLKKLFF. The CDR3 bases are TGTGCCAGCAGTTTCCGTGCAGGGTTGAAAAAACTGTTTTTT.

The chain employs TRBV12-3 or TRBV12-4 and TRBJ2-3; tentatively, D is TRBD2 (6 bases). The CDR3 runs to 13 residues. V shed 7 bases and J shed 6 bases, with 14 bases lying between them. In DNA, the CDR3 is TGTGCCAGCATGGGGGGACGATACGATACGCAGTATTTT. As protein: CASMGGRYDTQYF.

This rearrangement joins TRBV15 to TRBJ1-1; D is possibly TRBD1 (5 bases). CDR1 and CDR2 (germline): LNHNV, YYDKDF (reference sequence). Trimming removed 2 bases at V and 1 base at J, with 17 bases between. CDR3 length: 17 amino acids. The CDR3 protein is CATSRKRGRTTNTEAFF. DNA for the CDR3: TGTGCCACCAGCAGAAAACGGGGGAGGACGACGAACACTGAAGCTTTCTTT.

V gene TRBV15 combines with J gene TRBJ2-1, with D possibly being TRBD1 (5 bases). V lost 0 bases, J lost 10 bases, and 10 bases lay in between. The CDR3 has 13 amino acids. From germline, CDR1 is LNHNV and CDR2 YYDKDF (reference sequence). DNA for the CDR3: TGTGCCACCAGCAGAGATGGACATCGGGAGCAGTTCTTC. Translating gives CATSRDGHREQFF.

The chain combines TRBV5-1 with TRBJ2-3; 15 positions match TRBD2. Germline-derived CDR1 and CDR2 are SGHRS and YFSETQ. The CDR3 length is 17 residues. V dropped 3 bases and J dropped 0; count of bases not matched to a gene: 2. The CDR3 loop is CASSSGLAGGSTDTQYF. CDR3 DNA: TGCGCCAGCAGCTCCGGACTAGCGGGGGGGAGCACAGATACGCAGTATTTT.

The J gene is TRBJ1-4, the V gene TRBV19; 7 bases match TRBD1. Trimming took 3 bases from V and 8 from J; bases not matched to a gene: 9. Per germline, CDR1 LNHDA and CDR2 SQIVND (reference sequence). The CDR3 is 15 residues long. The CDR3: CASSMTGRASEKLFF. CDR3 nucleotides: TGTGCCAGTAGTATGACAGGGAGAGCTTCGGAAAAACTGTTTTTT.

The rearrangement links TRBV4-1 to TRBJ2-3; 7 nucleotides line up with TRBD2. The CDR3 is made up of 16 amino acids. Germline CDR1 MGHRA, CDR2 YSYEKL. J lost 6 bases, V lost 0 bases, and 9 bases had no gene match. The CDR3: CASSQDATREFDTQYF. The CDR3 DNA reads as TGCGCCAGCAGCCAAGATGCGACGCGGGAGTTCGATACGCAGTATTTT.

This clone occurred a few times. Written as DNA, the CDR3 is TGCGCCAGCAGCTTGGTAGGGGTCGACACCGGGGAGCTGTTTTTT. It encodes CASSLVGVDTGELFF. V gene TRBV5-1 combines with J gene TRBJ2-2, with D perhaps TRBD1 (5 bases). V was clipped by 0 bases and J by 3 bases, with 9 bases between them. The CDR3 contains 15 residues. CDR1 SGHRS and CDR2 YFSETQ come from the germline V gene.

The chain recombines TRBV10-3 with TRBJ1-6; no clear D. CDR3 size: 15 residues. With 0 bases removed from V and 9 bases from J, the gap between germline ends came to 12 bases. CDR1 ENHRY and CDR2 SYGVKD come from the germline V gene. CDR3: CAISESRYEGSPLHF. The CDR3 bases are TGTGCCATCAGTGAGTCTCGGTACGAGGGTTCACCCCTCCACTTT.

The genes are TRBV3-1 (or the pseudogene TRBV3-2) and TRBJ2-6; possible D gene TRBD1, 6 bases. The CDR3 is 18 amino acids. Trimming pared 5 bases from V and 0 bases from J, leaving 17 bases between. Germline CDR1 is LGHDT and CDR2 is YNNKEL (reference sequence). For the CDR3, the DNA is TGTGCCAGCAGCAAGGGACGGACAGCTTACTCTGGGGCCAACGTCCTGACTTTC. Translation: CASSKGRTAYSGANVLTF.

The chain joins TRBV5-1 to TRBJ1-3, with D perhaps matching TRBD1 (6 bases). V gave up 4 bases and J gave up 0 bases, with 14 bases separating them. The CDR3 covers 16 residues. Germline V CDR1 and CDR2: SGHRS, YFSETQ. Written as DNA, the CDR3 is TGCGCCAGCAGCGAGGGAGGGGGGATCTCTGGAAACACCATATATTTT. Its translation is CASSEGGGISGNTIYF.

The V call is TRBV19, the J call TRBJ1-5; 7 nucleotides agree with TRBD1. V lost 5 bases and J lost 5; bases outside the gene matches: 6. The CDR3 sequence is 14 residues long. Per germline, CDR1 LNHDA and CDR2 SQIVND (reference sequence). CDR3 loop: CASSFVTGDQPQHF. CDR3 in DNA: TGTGCCAGTAGTTTTGTAACAGGGGATCAGCCCCAGCATTTT.

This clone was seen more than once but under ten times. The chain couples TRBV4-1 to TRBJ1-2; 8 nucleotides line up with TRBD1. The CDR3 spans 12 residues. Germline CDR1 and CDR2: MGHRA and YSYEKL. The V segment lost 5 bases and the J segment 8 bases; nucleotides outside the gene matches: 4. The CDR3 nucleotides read TGCGCCAGCAGCGGACAGGGTAAGGGCTACACCTTC. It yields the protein CASSGQGKGYTF.